This T cell receptor (beta chain) was sequenced for a study of T-cell reconstitution after alpha-beta-depleted transplantation in children (dated by TCRdb to 2016 to 2018). Looking at the study overall: Using TCR repertoire profiling, the study quantitatively followed how T-cell immune reconstitution unfolded in children after TCRalphabeta/CD19-depleted allogeneic hematopoietic cell transplantation. The investigation overall reported the following: About two months after transplant, the apparently early recovery of alphabetaT-cell counts reportedly depended on just several hundred clones that had expanded rapidly and came from non-depleted graft cells. Hyperexpanded clone frequencies declined over subsequent months; after one year, T-cell counts and TCRbeta diversity were mostly attributed to newly produced T cells. The high TCRbeta diversity at day 60 in some patients was ascribed to recipient T cells and intrathymic progenitors that had survived conditioning.

CDR1 SGHRS and CDR2 YFSETQ were looked up in the germline V gene. The junction carries 11 bases between V and J, which are trimmed by 6 bases and 4 bases respectively. The CDR3 runs 12 amino acids, cysteine and phenylalanine included. The DNA shown is the 36-base CDR3, in frame from base 1. Libraries were constructed by PCR. TCRdb records Illumina HiSeq 2500 as the sequencer. TCR library preparation used molecular barcoding, with unique molecular identifiers applied to normalize quantification of the TCRbeta repertoire. Using fastp at Q25 and MiXCR, TCRdb reprocessed the public reads and kept productive beta chains. Each CDR3 protein gets just one entry, which takes the most common genes and DNA from the rows behind it. The table for this sample lists hundreds of thousands of distinct CDR3 sequences; around 13% of them were counted only once. About 2% of the sample goes to the ten largest clones. This clonotype was counted ten times or more. The specificity of this receptor is unknown. No clone much larger than this one lies a single base away; base qualities are absent.

The intended sense of this specimen's treatment or condition label: allogeneic hematopoietic cell transplantation with graft depleted of TCRalphabeta T cells and CD19 B cells. The children who served as transplant recipients had been given grafts of TCRalphabeta/CD19-depleted allogeneic hematopoietic cells. The chain was built from TRBV5-1 and TRBJ2-7; a weak D assignment points to TRBD1 (6 bases agree). This specimen was PBMCs, mostly from graft donor cells, taken 360 days after TCRalphabeta/CD19-depleted stem cell transplant. The receptor was derived from a male patient aged 5 to 17 who had a stem cell transplant for acute myeloid leukemia, so the T cells may come from the graft donor. DNA sequence: TGCGCCAGCAAAGGGACAAATTACGAGCAGTACTTC. This is translated as CASKGTNYEQYF.